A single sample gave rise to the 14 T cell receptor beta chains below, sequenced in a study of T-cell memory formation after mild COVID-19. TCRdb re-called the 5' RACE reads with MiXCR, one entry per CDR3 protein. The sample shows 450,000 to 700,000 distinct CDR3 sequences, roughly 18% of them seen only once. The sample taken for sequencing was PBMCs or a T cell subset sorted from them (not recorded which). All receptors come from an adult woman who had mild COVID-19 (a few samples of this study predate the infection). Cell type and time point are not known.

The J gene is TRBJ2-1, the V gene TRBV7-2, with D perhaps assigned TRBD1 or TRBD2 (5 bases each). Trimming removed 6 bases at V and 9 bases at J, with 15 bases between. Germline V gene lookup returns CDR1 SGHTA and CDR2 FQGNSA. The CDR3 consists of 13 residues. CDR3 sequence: CASRPGAVFEQFF. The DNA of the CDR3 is TGTGCCAGCAGACCCGGGGCTGTCTTTGAGCAGTTCTTC.

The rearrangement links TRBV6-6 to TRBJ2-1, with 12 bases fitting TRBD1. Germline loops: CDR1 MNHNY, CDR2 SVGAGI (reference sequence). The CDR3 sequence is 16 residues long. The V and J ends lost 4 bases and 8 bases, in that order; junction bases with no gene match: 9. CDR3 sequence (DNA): TGTGCCAGCAGTTTATCCGGGACAGGGGGCTCAGATGAGCAGTTCTTC. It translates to CASSLSGTGGSDEQFF.

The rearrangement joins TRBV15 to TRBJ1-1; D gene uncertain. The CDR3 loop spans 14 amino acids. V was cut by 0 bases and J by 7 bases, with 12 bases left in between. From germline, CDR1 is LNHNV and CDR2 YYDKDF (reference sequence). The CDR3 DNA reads TGTGCCACCAGCAGAGATCCATTACGCGGTGAAGCTTTCTTT. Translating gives CATSRDPLRGEAFF.

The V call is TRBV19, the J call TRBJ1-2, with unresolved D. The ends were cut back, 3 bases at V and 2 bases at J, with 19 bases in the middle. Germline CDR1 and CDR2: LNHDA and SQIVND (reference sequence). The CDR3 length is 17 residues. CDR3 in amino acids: CASSIFAAAAANYGYTF. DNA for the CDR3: TGTGCCAGTAGTATTTTCGCGGCAGCGGCGGCCAACTATGGCTACACCTTC.

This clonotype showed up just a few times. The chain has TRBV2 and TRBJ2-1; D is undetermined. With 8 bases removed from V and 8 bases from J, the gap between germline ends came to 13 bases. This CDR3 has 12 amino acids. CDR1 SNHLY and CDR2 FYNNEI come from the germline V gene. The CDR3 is CASSWGSYEQFF. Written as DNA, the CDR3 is TGTGCCAGCTCCTGGGGTTCCTATGAGCAGTTCTTC.

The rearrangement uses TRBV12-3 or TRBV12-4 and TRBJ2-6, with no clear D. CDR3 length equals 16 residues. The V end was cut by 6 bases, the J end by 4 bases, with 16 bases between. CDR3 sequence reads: CASRTPLAAGANVLTF. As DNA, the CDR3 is TGTGCCAGCAGAACGCCCTTGGCAGCCGGGGCCAACGTCCTGACTTTC.

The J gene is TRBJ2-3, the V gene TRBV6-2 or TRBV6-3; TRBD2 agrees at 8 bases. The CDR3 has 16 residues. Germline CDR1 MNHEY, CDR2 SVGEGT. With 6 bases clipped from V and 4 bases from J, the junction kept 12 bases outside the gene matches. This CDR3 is CASSSTASGFADTQYF. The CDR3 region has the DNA TGTGCCAGCAGCTCAACGGCTAGCGGGTTCGCAGATACGCAGTATTTT.

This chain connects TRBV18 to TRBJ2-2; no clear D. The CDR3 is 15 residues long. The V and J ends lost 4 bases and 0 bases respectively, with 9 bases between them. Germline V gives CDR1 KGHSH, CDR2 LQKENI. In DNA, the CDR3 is TGTGCCAGCTCACAGCAGACCGCGAACACCGGGGAGCTGTTTTTT. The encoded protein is CASSQQTANTGELFF.

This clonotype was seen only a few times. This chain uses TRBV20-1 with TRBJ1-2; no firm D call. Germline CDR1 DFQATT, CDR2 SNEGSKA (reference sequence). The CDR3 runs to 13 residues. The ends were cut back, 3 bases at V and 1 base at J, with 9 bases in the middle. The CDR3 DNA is TGCAGTGCTAGTGTGACGGATAACTATGGCTACACCTTC. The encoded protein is CSASVTDNYGYTF.

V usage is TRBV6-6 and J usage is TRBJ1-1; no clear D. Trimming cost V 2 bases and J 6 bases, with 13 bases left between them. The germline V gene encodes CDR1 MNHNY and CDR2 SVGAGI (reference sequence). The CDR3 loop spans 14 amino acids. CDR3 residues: CASSYRFTNSEAFF. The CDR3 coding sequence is TGTGCCAGCAGTTACCGATTTACTAACTCTGAAGCTTTCTTT.

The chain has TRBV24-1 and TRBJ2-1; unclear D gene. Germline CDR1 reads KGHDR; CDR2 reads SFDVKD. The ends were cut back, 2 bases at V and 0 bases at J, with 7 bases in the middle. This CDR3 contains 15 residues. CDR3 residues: CATSDYADSYNEQFF. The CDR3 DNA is TGTGCCACCAGTGATTACGCGGACTCCTACAATGAGCAGTTCTTC.

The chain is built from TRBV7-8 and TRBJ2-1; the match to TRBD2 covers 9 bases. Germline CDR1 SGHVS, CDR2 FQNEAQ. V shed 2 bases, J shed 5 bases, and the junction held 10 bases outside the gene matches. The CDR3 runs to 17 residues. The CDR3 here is CASSLSPGRGGDNEQFF. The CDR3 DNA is TGTGCCAGCAGCTTATCCCCGGGGCGGGGGGGCGACAATGAGCAGTTCTTC.

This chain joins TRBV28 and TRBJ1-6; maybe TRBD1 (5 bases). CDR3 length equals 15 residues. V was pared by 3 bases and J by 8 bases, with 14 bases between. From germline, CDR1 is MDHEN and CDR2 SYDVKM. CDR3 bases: TGTGCCAGCAGTTTTACGGACAAATCCTATTCACCCCTCCACTTT. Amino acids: CASSFTDKSYSPLHF.

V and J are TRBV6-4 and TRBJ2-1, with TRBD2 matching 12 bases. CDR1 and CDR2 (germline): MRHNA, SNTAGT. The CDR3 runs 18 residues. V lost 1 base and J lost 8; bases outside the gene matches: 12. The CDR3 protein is CASSDLLAGGPEGDEQFF. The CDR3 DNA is TGTGCCAGCAGTGACTTACTAGCGGGGGGCCCCGAAGGGGATGAGCAGTTCTTC.